Each of the 21 T cell receptor beta chains below was sequenced from the same sample in a study of Ad26.COV2.S vaccination and SARS-CoV-2 variants. Treatment: some 20 received Ad26.COV2.S at low or high dose, single or two shots; about 5 received placebo; per-sample allocation not given. On day 63 after the first injection, vaccine and placebo recipients gave samples. The data were produced by immunoSEQ multiplex PCR, yet TCRdb's version contains in-frame clones alone and is incomplete. This table has around 300,000 clones, 85% to 90% appearing once. Material: peripheral blood, obtained in a trial of Ad26.COV2.S vaccine versus placebo. The origin of the receptors is a person aged 18-60 years who received the Ad26.COV2.S COVID-19 vaccine or a placebo.

The V gene is TRBV6-5, the J gene TRBJ2-1; D is ambiguous. The CDR3 runs to 13 residues. Looked up from germline, CDR1 is MNHEY and CDR2 is SVGAGI. Trimming cost V 6 bases and J 6 bases, with 12 bases left between them. CDR3 protein: CASSPAEVNEQFF. For the CDR3, the DNA is TGTGCCAGCAGCCCGGCCGAGGTCAATGAGCAGTTCTTC.

In its sample, this clone was seen a few times. The CDR3 nucleotides are TGTGCCACCAGCAGATCACACCTAAGAGGGAACTCCTACGAGCAGTACTTC. Protein: CATSRSHLRGNSYEQYF. The chain is built from TRBV15 and TRBJ2-7; D may be TRBD2 (5 bases). The CDR3 extends over 17 amino acids. Trimming took off 2 bases at V and 0 bases at J, with 17 bases between the two ends. Germline assignment: CDR1 LNHNV and CDR2 YYDKDF (reference sequence). The variable domain in full, completed from reference TRBV15 and TRBJ2-7, reads DAMVIQNPRYQVTQFGKPVTLSCSQTLNHNVMYWYQQKSSQAPKLLFHYYDKDFNNEADTPDNFQSRRPNTSFCFLDIRSPGLGDTAMYLCATSRSHLRGNSYEQYFGPGTRLTVT.

The rearrangement uses TRBV6-5 and TRBJ1-2, with unresolved D. Per germline, CDR1 MNHEY and CDR2 SVGAGI. CDR3 length equals 14 residues. V dropped 4 bases and J dropped 6 bases, with 15 bases sitting between them. The CDR3 loop is CASSSPSIGNGYTF. The DNA for the CDR3 is TGTGCCAGCAGTTCCCCATCGATTGGGAATGGCTACACCTTC.

This chain connects TRBV10-1 to TRBJ2-3; 7 nucleotides align to TRBD2. Germline V gives CDR1 WNHNN, CDR2 SYGVQD (reference sequence). The V gene end was trimmed by 2 bases and the J gene end by 2 bases; junction bases not matched to a gene: 4. The CDR3 consists of 15 residues. The CDR3 coding sequence is TGCGCCAGCAGTGAGGCTAGCGGTAACACAGATACGCAGTATTTT. Residues: CASSEASGNTDTQYF.

Comment on this clone: The sample has other DNA sequences that encode this CDR3 too. The chain joins TRBV27 to TRBJ1-1; the D is unclear. The ends were cut back, 0 bases at V and 2 bases at J, with 7 bases in the middle. This CDR3 is 14 amino acids long. In germline, CDR1 is MNHEY, CDR2 SMNVEV (reference sequence). The CDR3 is CASSLSGPNTEAFF. CDR3 coding DNA: TGTGCCAGCAGTTTATCAGGGCCCAACACTGAAGCTTTCTTT.

The gene calls are TRBV28 and TRBJ1-1; D remains unclear. This CDR3 spans 13 amino acids. V was shortened by 1 base and J by 8 bases, with 11 bases between the two germline ends. Germline CDR1 reads MDHEN; CDR2 reads SYDVKM. CDR3: CASSLFGPGEAFF. CDR3 nucleotide sequence: TGTGCCAGCAGTTTATTCGGACCGGGCGAAGCTTTCTTT.

V gene TRBV27 combines with J gene TRBJ1-2, with a tentative D call TRBD1 (5 bases). Trimming removed 2 bases at V and 0 bases at J, with 7 bases between. Germline CDR1 MNHEY, CDR2 SMNVEV (reference sequence). The CDR3 is made up of 14 amino acids. CDR3 residues: CASSLTGANYGYTF. DNA for the CDR3: TGTGCCAGCAGTTTAACGGGGGCTAACTATGGCTACACCTTC.

The genes are TRBV20-1 and TRBJ1-1, with no clear D. The CDR3 spans 13 residues. Per the germline V gene, CDR1 is DFQATT and CDR2 is SNEGSKA (reference sequence). V lost 3 bases and J lost 1, with 9 bases in between. Here the CDR3 reads CSASWQPNTEAFF. The CDR3 bases are TGCAGTGCTAGTTGGCAGCCGAACACTGAAGCTTTCTTT.

The genes are TRBV7-3 and TRBJ2-2; 8 bases match TRBD1. This CDR3 contains 16 residues. Trimming cost V 3 bases and J 7 bases; bases outside gene matches: 10. Germline assignment: CDR1 SGHTA and CDR2 FQGTGA. CDR3 loop: CASSFGGTGEGGELFF. In DNA form, the CDR3 reads TGTGCCAGCAGCTTTGGGGGGACAGGAGAAGGCGGGGAGCTGTTTTTT.

This clone came up once. The chain recombines TRBV2 with TRBJ1-2; TRBD1 matches 7 bases. There are 15 residues in the CDR3. V lost 1 base and J lost 4; bases outside the gene matches: 6. The germline V gene has CDR1 SNHLY and CDR2 FYNNEI. This chain's CDR3 is CASSEEWDRSYGYTF. CDR3 DNA sequence: TGTGCCAGCAGTGAAGAGTGGGACAGAAGCTATGGCTACACCTTC.

The chain combines TRBV6-5 with TRBJ1-2; perhaps TRBD1 as D (5 bases). CDR1 is MNHEY, CDR2 SVGAGI, per germline. The CDR3 loop spans 13 amino acids. V was shortened by 6 bases and J by 7 bases, with 15 bases between the two germline ends. CDR3 region: CASSPGTLSGYTF. The CDR3 bases are TGTGCCAGCAGCCCCGGGACCCTAAGTGGCTACACCTTC.

This clone was observed a handful of times. V is TRBV6-1 and J is TRBJ2-7; TRBD1 might be the D (5 bases). The V end was cut by 7 bases, the J end by 7 bases, with 20 bases between. Germline assignment: CDR1 MNHNS and CDR2 SASEGT. This CDR3 is built from 14 residues. CDR3 bases: TGTGCCAGCACCAAAAATCAGGGTTGGGAAGAGCAGTACTTC. This sequence encodes CASTKNQGWEEQYF.

A word on this clone: This sample includes further DNA sequences coding for the same CDR3. This chain connects TRBV7-6 to TRBJ2-1, with TRBD2 matching 12 bases. Germline V gene lookup returns CDR1 SGHVS and CDR2 FNYEAQ. CDR3 length: 16 residues. Trimming took 3 bases from V and 7 from J; bases not matched to a gene: 7. CDR3 nucleotide sequence: TGTGCCAGCAGCTTGGCCCCGGGACTAGCGGGTAATGAGCAGTTCTTC. This gives the protein CASSLAPGLAGNEQFF.

The V call is TRBV5-1, the J call TRBJ1-2, with 7 bases aligning to TRBD1. In germline, CDR1 is SGHRS, CDR2 YFSETQ. There are 14 residues in the CDR3. With 2 bases clipped from V and 6 bases from J, the junction kept 7 bases outside the gene matches. The CDR3 loop reads CASSFGDRGDGYTF. DNA of the CDR3: TGCGCCAGCAGCTTTGGGGACAGAGGGGATGGCTACACCTTC.

This clone was counted a single time. The rearrangement joins TRBV27 to TRBJ1-2, with D perhaps TRBD1 (6 bases). Germline V CDR1 and CDR2: MNHEY, SMNVEV (reference sequence). This CDR3 is built from 13 residues. V dropped 2 bases and J dropped 7 bases, with 11 bases sitting between them. CDR3 sequence: CASSLGGGTGYTF. The CDR3 DNA sequence: TGTGCCAGCAGTTTAGGAGGGGGTACTGGCTACACCTTC.

This chain links TRBV9 with TRBJ2-7; D possibly corresponds to TRBD2 (6 bases). This CDR3 has 14 residues. The V and J ends lost 3 bases and 2 bases respectively, with 12 bases between them. CDR1 and CDR2 from the germline V gene are SGDLS and YYNGEE. The CDR3 protein is CASSAGDFPYEQYV. The CDR3 DNA reads TGTGCCAGCAGCGCCGGGGACTTCCCCTACGAGCAGTACGTC.

The chain recombines TRBV7-2 with TRBJ1-4; no definite D call. This CDR3 region has 13 residues. Between the trimmed V and J ends, which lost 1 base and 8 bases, there was a span of 8 bases. Germline V gives CDR1 SGHTA, CDR2 FQGNSA. This CDR3 is CASSLGEVEKLFF. The CDR3 coding sequence is TGTGCCAGCAGCTTAGGGGAGGTGGAAAAACTGTTTTTT.

This clone was recorded a few times. The chain employs TRBV5-6 and TRBJ2-7; D is unresolved. The CDR3 spans 14 residues. Germline values: CDR1 SGHDT, CDR2 YYEEEE. The V end lost 1 base, the J end lost 3 bases, and 11 bases lay between the germline ends. The CDR3 coding sequence is TGTGCCAGCAGCTTGTATGCGGAATACTACGAGCAGTACGTC. Its protein product is CASSLYAEYYEQYV.

In this sample, this clone turned up a few times. The chain employs TRBV28 and TRBJ1-6; D might be TRBD1 (6 bases). Germline V gene lookup returns CDR1 MDHEN and CDR2 SYDVKM. The CDR3 is made up of 15 amino acids. V shed 1 base and J shed 8 bases, with 12 bases lying between them. CDR3 bases: TGTGCCAGCAGTTTATCTATCAGGGGCCATTCACCCCTCCACTTT. Its translation is CASSLSIRGHSPLHF.

The chain joins TRBV5-1 to TRBJ2-1; the D is unclear. The V gene lost 9 bases and the J gene lost 4 bases, with 14 bases spanning the gap. Germline assignment: CDR1 SGHRS and CDR2 YFSETQ. This CDR3 is built from 13 residues. As DNA, the CDR3 is TGCGCCACCGCGGACGGGTCATACAATGAGCAGTTCTTC. Its translation: CATADGSYNEQFF.

The chain employs TRBV7-8 and TRBJ2-1, with 7 positions matching TRBD2. The trim removed 8 bases at V and 5 bases at J, leaving 6 bases unmatched. Germline loops: CDR1 SGHVS, CDR2 FQNEAQ. The CDR3 has 13 residues. CDR3 region: CASRAGTDNEQFF. CDR3 sequence (DNA): TGTGCCAGCCGAGCGGGAACAGACAATGAGCAGTTCTTC.